This T cell receptor (beta chain) emerged from a study of blood T cells in healthy people across ages. For the second PCR, which ran for about 6 to 11 cycles, a sample-barcoded 5' primer and a J-beta primer mix were used. Each TCR beta cDNA got a 12-nucleotide random molecular identifier. MiXCR was run by TCRdb on the 5' RACE reads, yielding one entry per CDR3 protein. This table holds 850,000 to 950,000 distinct CDR3 sequences, about 28% found once. Per-sample PBMC isolation yielded at least 7 million cells. Study-wide results and limits: With naive T cell percentage, TCR beta diversity showed a strong correlation.

This clonotype was counted between two and nine times. Its antigen is unknown. The receptor was derived from a woman of 80 years or more in good health. Sequenced sample: blood.

This CDR3 is CATSDFGTGGWNEQFF. The CDR3 DNA reads as TGTGCCACCAGTGATTTCGGGACAGGGGGCTGGAATGAGCAGTTCTTC. J is TRBJ2-1 and V is TRBV24-1; 12 bases align to TRBD1. The CDR3 is 16 residues long. V was pared by 1 base and J by 7 bases, with 4 bases of the junction left unmatched. Germline V gene sequence: CDR1 KGHDR, CDR2 SFDVKD.